This TCR beta chain was profiled in a study of T cell responses to AZD1222 COVID-19 vaccine (dated by TCRdb to 2020 to 2022). Regarding the complete study: A total of over 230 trial participants underwent TCR sequencing, of whom 207 received two doses of AZD1222 and roughly 25 received two doses of the MenACWY control vaccine. Trial participants were enrolled by age into 18-55, 56-69 and 70-plus year subgroups, with around 150, 28 and 57 TCR-sequenced participants respectively.

General study outcomes and caveats: The whole spike protein was spanned by vaccine-associated CD4 TCRs, and dominant responses were seen in regions 160-218 and 743-854. Because no samples from the day 14 peak response were available, repertoires could be characterized only after the peak T cell response. Conclusions about previously exposed vaccinees are limited because only a handful of AZD1222 recipients were SARS-CoV-2 seropositive at baseline. The 56-69-year group was small, and its depth increase did not reach significance, likely because of low power. Participants were mostly white British, with more females than males. The authors suggested clonal diversity may have been underestimated. A significant rise in spike-specific TCR breadth and depth was observed after two AZD1222 doses relative to day 0 and relative to MenACWY recipients. Nearly half of unique spike-specific TCRs reportedly recognized epitopes outside regions mutated in the B.1.351 and B.1.1.7 variants.

The CDR3 regions of human TCRbeta chains were analyzed by immunosequencing. The original pipeline was this. TCRs in the repertoires were matched against a reference library of SARS-CoV-2-specific TCRs that had been generated with the MIRA antigen-specificity platform. Breadth was defined as the fraction of unique TCRs that were SARS-CoV-2-associated. Depth was defined as the fraction of total T cells that were SARS-CoV-2-associated. Using the MIRA data, each spike-specific TCR was mapped to the spike region that the TCR reacts to and placed in a CD4 or CD8 class. Log10-transformed breadth and depth values were compared by one-way ANOVA with Sidak's multiple comparisons tests. Sourced from immuneACCESS, this table was stored by TCRdb with only in-frame sequences that have V and J called. A share of the clones is absent; for the studies checked, an unresolved V gene accounts for under half, and the remainder has no known explanation. V and J calls and clone size are given by that table; D and trimming were obtained from the DNA. The table for this sample lists 85,000 to 95,000 clones; approximately 89% of them were counted only once. Together, the top ten hold roughly 5% of the sample.

Taken from cysteine to phenylalanine, the CDR3 has 19 residues. The only DNA kept is the CDR3, 57 bases in frame from the first base. The germline V gene specifies SGHDN as CDR1 and FVKESK as CDR2. The V end loses 0 bases and the J end loses 0 bases, and a stretch of 18 bases separates them. Details on this clone: Its antigen specificity is not known. Base-call qualities are not available, and no considerably larger clone is one nucleotide away.

The time point label, read with the paper, signifies: about 28 days (+/-7) after the second vaccine dose. AZD1222 recipients whose second dose came at about 4 weeks and those whose second dose came at about 12 weeks were combined into one group, since spike-specific TCR depth and breadth did not differ between the two schedules. The vaccinee samples were drawn from two UK trials, COV001 and COV002, one of which was a single-blind randomized controlled phase 2/3 trial testing AZD1222 (ChAdOx1 nCoV-19) in healthy adults. For TCRbeta chain sequencing, PBMC samples were collected from trial participants at day 0 and at day 28 after the second dose.

The receptor chain draws on TRBV14 and TRBJ2-4; TRBD2 could be the D gene, as 6 bases match. The source of this sequence is an adult who received the AZD1222 COVID-19 vaccine. The sequencing here drew on peripheral blood, taken 28 days after the second AZD1222 dose. The sequenced DNA: TGTGCCAGCAGCCAAGATGTTCAGCCGAGCGGGCTAGCCAAAAACATTCAGTACTTC. Protein translation: CASSQDVQPSGLAKNIQYF.